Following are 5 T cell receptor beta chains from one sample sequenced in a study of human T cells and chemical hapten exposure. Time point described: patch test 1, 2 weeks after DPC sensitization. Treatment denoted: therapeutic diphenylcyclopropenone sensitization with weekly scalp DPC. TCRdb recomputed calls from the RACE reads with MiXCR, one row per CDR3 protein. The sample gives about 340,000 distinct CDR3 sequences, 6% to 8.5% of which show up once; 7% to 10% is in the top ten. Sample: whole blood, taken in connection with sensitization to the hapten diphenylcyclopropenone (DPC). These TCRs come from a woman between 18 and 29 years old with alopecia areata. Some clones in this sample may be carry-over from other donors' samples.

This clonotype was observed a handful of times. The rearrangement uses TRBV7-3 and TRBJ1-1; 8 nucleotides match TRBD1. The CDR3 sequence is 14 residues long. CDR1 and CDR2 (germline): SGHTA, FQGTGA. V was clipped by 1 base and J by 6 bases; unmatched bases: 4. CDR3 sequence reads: CASSLNRGEPEAFF. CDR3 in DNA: TGTGCCAGCAGCTTAAACAGGGGGGAGCCTGAAGCTTTCTTT.

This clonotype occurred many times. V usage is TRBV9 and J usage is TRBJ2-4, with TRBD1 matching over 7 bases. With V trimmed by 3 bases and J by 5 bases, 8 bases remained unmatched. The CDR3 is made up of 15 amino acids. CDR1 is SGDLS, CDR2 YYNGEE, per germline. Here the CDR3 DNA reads TGTGCCAGCAGCGAAGGGACAGTTTCCCAAAACATTCAGTACTTC. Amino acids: CASSEGTVSQNIQYF.

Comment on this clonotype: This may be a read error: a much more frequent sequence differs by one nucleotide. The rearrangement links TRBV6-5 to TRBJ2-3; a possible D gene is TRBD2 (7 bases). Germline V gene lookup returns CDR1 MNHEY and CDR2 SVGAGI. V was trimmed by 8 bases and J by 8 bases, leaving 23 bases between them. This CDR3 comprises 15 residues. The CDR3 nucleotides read TGTGCCAGCGGAAGGGGGGGAGTAATGGAAGTTACGCAGTATTTT. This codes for CASGRGGVMEVTQYF.

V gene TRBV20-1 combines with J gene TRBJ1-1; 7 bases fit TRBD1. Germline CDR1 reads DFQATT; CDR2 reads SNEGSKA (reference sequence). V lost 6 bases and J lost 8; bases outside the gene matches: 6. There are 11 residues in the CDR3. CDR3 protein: CSAPGQVEAFF. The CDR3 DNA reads TGCAGTGCGCCTGGACAGGTCGAAGCTTTCTTT.

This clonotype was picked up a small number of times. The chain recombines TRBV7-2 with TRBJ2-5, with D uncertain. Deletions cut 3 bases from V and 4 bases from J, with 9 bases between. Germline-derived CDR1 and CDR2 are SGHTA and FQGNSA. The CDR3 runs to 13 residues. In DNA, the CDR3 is TGTGCCAGCAGCTTCACGACGGCAGAGACCCAGTACTTC. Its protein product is CASSFTTAETQYF.